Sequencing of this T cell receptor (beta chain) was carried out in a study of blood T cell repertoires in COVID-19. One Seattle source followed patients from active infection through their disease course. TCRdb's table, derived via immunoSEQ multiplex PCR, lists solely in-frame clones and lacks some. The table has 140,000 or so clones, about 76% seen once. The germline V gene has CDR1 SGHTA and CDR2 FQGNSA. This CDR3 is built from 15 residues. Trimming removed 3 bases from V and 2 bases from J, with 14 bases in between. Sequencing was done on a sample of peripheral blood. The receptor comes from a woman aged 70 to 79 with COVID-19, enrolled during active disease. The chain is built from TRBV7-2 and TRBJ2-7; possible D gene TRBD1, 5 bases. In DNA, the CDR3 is TGTGCCAGCAGCTTTAGGGGTGTCGGTCCCTACGAGCAGTACTTC. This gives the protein CASSFRGVGPYEQYF. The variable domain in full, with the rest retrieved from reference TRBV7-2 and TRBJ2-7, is GAGVSQSPSNKVTEKGKDVELRCDPISGHTALYWYRQSLGQGLEFLIYFQGNSAPDKSGLPSDRFSAERTGGSVSTLTIQRTQQEDSAVYLCASSFRGVGPYEQYFGPGTRLTVT.